Reported below is one T cell receptor (beta chain). The data stem from a study of patients and donors after allogeneic stem cell transplantation. Trimming cost V 5 bases and J 2 bases; bases outside gene matches: 7. The CDR3 has 16 amino acids. Per germline, CDR1 SGHTA and CDR2 FQGNSA. MiXCR was run by TCRdb on the RT-PCR reads, yielding one entry per CDR3 protein. The sample shows about a million distinct CDR3 sequences, over 15% of them seen only once. The receptor's source is a human donor who was either an allogeneic HSCT recipient or a stem cell or donor lymphocyte infusion donor (not recorded which). It is not recorded whose cells these are; they may come from a transplant donor. The rearrangement links TRBV7-2 to TRBJ1-3, with 9 bases lining up with TRBD1. The sequencing sample was made of blood, either unsorted or a sorted T cell fraction (not recorded which). The CDR3, as DNA: TGTGCCAGCAGCCGGGACAGGGCTACTACTGGAAACACCATATATTTT. Protein product: CASSRDRATTGNTIYF. The whole variable domain, remainder taken from reference TRBV7-2 and TRBJ1-3, is GAGVSQSPSNKVTEKGKDVELRCDPISGHTALYWYRQSLGQGLEFLIYFQGNSAPDKSGLPSDRFSAERTGGSVSTLTIQRTQQEDSAVYLCASSRDRATTGNTIYFGEGSWLTVV.